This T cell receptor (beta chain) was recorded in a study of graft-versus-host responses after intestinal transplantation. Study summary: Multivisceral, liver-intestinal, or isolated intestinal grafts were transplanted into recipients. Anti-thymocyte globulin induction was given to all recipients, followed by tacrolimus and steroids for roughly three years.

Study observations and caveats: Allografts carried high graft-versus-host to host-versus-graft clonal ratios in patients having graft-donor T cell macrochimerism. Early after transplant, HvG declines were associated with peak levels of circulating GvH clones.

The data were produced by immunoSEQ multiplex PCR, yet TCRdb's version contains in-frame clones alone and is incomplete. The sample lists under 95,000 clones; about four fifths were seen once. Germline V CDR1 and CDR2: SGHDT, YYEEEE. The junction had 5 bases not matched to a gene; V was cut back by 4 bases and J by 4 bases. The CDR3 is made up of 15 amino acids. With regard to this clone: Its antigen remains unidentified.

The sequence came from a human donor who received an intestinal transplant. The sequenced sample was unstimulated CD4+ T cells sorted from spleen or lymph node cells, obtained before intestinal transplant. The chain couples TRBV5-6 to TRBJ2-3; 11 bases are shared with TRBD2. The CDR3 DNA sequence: TGTGCCAGCAGCAAGACTAGCGGGATCGCAGATACGCAGTATTTT. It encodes CASSKTSGIADTQYF.